Described below is a single T cell receptor beta chain sequence and its context. Its antigen remains unidentified. The read gets to within 3 residues of the CDR3 end, and the germline J gene fills in the rest. The CDR3 covers 14 residues. V was trimmed by 2 bases and J by 4 bases, leaving 11 bases between them. The germline CDR1 and CDR2 sequences are SEHNR and FQNEAQ (reference sequence). The data were obtained in a study of Tregs in tolerant kidney transplant recipients. Generated by immunoSEQ multiplex PCR, the TCRdb table keeps only in-frame clones and is missing some. This table holds 12,000 to 15,000 clones. Recipients received nonmyeloablative bone marrow transplants from related graft donors, with transient mixed chimerism. Unstimulated regulatory T cells (CD4+CD25+CD127-), CD4+CD25- non-regulatory cells, CD4 and CD8 cells were FACS-sorted from thawed PBMCs. Study findings and constraints: Biological reproducibility was not directly addressed, but technical replication error appeared minimal. Donor-specific Treg expansion exceeded global Treg expansion in tolerant patients, suggesting antigen drive.

The chain has TRBV7-9 and TRBJ2-5; D gene uncertain. Specimen: CD4+ T cells from blood (PBMCs), collected 12 months after the transplant. The origin of this receptor is a human patient who received a combined kidney and bone marrow transplant. Some T cells may have come from the graft donor. Here the CDR3 reads CASSLNGQAETQYF. The covered CDR3 bases are TGTGCCAGCAGCTTAAATGGGCAGGCAGAGACC.